This T cell receptor (beta chain) was recovered during a study of shared clonotypes between healthy human individuals. On the study more broadly: Three plates each covered CD4 naive and memory; CD8 naive two, CD8 memory one. Study results and caveats: A few donors showed sharing of approximately 5% of naive CD4 clonotypes. The study generally estimated greater richness for naive than memory subsets.

As concerns this clone: Its target is not known.

Naive CD8 isolation took CD45RO-negative cells positively selected for CCR7 and excluded terminally differentiated effector memory CD45RA+ cells. The method was immunoSEQ multiplex PCR; TCRdb's version includes in-frame clones alone and lacks a portion of them. This sample has roughly 2.1 million clones, with approximately 94% found just once. The V and J ends lost 11 bases and 7 bases respectively, with 21 bases between them. The CDR3 length is 13 residues. The germline V gene has CDR1 MNHNS and CDR2 SASEGT. The chain carries TRBV6-1 and TRBJ2-7, with D possibly being TRBD2 (5 bases). The sequence was obtained from a young man in good health. Some clones in this sample may be carry-over from other donors' samples. Sequenced: naive CD8+ T cells from PBMCs. In DNA form, the CDR3 reads TGTGCCCCCCCCCAGCGGACCCTCGGTGAGCAGTACTTC. Translated, it gives CAPPQRTLGEQYF.